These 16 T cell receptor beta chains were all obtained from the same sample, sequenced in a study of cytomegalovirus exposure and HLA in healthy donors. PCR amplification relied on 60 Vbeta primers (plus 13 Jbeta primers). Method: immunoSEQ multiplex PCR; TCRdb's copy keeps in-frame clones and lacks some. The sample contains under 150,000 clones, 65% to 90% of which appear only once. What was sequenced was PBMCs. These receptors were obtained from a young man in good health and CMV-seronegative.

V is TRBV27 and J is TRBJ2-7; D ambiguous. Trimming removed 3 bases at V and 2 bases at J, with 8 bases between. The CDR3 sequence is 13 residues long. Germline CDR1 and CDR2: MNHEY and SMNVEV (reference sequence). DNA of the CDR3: TGTGCCAGCAGTTTTAACTCCGCCTACGAGCAGTACTTC. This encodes CASSFNSAYEQYF.

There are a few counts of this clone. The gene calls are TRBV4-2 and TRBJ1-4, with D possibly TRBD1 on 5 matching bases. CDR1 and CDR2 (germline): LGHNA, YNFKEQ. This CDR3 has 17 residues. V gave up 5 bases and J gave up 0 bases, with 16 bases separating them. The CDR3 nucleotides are TGTGCCAGCAGCTCACCGACGGGACTAGCAACTAATGAAAAACTGTTTTTT. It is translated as CASSSPTGLATNEKLFF.

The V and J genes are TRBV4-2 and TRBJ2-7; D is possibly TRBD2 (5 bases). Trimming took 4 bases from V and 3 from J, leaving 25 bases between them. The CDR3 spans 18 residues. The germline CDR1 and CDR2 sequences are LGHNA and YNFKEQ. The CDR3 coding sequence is TGTGCCAGCAGCCCCTCGGCACTAGAAAAAAACGGCCACTACGAGCAGTACTTC. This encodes CASSPSALEKNGHYEQYF.

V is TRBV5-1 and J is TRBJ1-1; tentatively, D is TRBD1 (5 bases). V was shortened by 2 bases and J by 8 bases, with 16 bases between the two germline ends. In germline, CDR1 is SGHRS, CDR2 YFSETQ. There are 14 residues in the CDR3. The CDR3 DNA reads TGCGCCAGCAGCTTATTAACAGGAGAGCTAGAAGCTTTCTTT. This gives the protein CASSLLTGELEAFF.

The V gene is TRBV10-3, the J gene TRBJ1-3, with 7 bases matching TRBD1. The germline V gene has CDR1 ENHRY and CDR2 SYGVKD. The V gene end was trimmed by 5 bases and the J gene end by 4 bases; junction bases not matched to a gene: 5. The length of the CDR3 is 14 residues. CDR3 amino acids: CAISNGTAGNTIYF. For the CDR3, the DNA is TGTGCCATCAGTAACGGGACAGCGGGAAACACCATATATTTT.

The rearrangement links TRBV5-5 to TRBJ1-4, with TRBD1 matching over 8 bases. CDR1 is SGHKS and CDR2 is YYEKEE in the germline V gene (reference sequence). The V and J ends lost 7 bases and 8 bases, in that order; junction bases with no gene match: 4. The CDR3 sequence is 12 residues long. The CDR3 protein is CASATGDEKLFF. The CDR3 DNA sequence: TGTGCCAGCGCGACAGGGGACGAAAAACTGTTTTTT.

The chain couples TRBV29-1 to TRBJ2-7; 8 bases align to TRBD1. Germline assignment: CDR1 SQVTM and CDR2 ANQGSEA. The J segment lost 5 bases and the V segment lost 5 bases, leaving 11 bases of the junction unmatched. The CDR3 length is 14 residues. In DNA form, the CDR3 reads TGCAGCGTTATAAGAGCAGACAGGGGCCACGAGCAGTACTTC. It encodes CSVIRADRGHEQYF.

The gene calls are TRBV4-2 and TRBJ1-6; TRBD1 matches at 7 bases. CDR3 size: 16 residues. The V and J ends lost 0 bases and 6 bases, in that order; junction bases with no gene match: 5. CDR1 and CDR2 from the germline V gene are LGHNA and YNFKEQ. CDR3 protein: CASSQDTGDLNSPLHF. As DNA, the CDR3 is TGTGCCAGCAGCCAAGATACAGGGGACCTTAATTCACCCCTCCACTTT.

The CDR3 DNA reads as TGTGCCAGCAACCTTTTCTGGGAGTTTTCACCCCTCCACTTT. Its translation is CASNLFWEFSPLHF. The chain combines TRBV5-6 with TRBJ1-6; D gene uncertain. The CDR3 is made up of 14 amino acids. V was shortened by 6 bases and J by 9 bases, with 16 bases between the two germline ends. CDR1 is SGHDT and CDR2 is YYEEEE in the germline V gene. The complete variable domain, with remaining parts taken from reference TRBV5-6 and TRBJ1-6, reads DAGVTQSPTHLIKTRGQQVTLRCSPKSGHDTVSWYQQALGQGPQFIFQYYEEEERQRGNFPDRFSGHQFPNYSSELNVNALLLGDSALYLCASNLFWEFSPLHFGNGTRLTVT.

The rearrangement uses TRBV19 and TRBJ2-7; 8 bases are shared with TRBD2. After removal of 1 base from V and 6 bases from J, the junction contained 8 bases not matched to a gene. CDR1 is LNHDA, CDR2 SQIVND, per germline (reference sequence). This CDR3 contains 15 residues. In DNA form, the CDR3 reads TGTGCCAGTAGTATAGTCGGCGGGGGGTCGGTCGAGCAGTACTTC. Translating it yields CASSIVGGGSVEQYF.

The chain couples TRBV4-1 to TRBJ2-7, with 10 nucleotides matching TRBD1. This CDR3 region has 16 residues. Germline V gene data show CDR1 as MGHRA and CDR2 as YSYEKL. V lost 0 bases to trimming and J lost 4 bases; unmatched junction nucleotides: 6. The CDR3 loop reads CASSQDPGTGVYEQYF. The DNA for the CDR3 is TGCGCCAGCAGCCAAGATCCCGGGACAGGGGTTTACGAGCAGTACTTC.

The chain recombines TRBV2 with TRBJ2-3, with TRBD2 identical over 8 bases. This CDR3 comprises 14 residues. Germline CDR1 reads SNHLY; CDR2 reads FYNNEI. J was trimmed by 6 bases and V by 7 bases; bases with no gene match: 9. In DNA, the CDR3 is TGTGCCAGCATGGGACTAGGGGAACCGGATACGCAGTATTTT. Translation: CASMGLGEPDTQYF. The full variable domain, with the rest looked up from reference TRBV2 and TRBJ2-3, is EPEVTQTPSHQVTQMGQEVILRCVPISNHLYFYWYRQILGQKVEFLVSFYNNEISEKSEIFDDQFSVERPDGSNFTLKIRSTKLEDSAMYFCASMGLGEPDTQYFGPGTRLTVL.

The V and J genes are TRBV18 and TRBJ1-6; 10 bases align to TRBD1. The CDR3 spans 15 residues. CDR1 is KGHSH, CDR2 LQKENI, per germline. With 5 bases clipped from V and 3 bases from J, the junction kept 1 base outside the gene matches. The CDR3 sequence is CASSRTGGYNSPLHF. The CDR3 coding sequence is TGTGCCAGCTCAAGGACAGGGGGCTATAATTCACCCCTCCACTTT.

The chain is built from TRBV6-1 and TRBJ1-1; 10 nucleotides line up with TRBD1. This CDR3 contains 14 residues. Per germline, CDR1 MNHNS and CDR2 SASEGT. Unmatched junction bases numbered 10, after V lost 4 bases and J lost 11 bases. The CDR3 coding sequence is TGTGCCAGCAGTGCGATGACAGGGGGCGCGTCGGCTTTCTTT. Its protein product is CASSAMTGGASAFF.

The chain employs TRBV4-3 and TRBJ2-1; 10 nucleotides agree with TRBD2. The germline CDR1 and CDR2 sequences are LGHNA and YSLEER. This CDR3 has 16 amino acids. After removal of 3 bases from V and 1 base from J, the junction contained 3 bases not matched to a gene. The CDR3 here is CASSHELAGSYNEQFF. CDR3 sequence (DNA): TGCGCCAGCAGCCACGAACTAGCGGGGTCCTACAATGAGCAGTTCTTC.

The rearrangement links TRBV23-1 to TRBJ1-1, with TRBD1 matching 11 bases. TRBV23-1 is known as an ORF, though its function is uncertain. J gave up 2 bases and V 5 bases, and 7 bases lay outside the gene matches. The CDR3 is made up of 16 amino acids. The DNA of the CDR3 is TGCGCCAGCAGTGAAGGGACAGGGGGAACCAACACTGAAGCTTTCTTT. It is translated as CASSEGTGGTNTEAFF.